This entry concerns a single T cell receptor (beta chain). The target antigen is unknown. This CDR3 comprises 11 residues. Germline V CDR1 and CDR2: SQVTM, ANQGSEA. The V and J ends lost 4 bases and 6 bases respectively, with 9 bases between them. This specimen belongs to a study of post-analysis software for immune sequencing data. Turning to the study itself: Relapsing-remitting, secondary progressive and progressive-relapsing multiple sclerosis courses were included. Study-wide results and caveats: Diversity measured as normalized Chao1 was significantly lower in multiple sclerosis patients than in controls. Samples made in the same batch grouped tightly together by F measure. A few TRBV segments (TRBV5-6, TRBV5-1 and TRBV20-1 among them) occurred more frequently in patients than in controls.

Unique molecular identifiers were carried by the TCR beta cDNA libraries. Roughly 500,000 cDNA molecules were obtained from 1 to 10 million T cells. In TCRdb, the PCR reads were re-called with MiXCR into one record per CDR3 protein. This sample has about 820,000 distinct CDR3 sequences; roughly 50% occur once, and the top ten carry roughly 4.4%. Sequencing was carried out using blood. The origin of this receptor is a girl aged 10-17 years with multiple sclerosis. The chain recombines TRBV29-1 with TRBJ1-2; D not certain. This chain's CDR3 is CSVVSRHGYTF. In DNA, the CDR3 is TGCAGCGTTGTGAGCCGACATGGCTACACCTTC.